The T cell receptor (beta chain) described here comes from a study of cytomegalovirus exposure and HLA in healthy donors. In the case of this clone: No antigen is known for it.

Findings and caveats of the study: Sequence variants that were highly shared formed a cluster that was likely a sequencing artifact. Through in vitro validation, three CMV-associated chains were shown to be specific for CMV antigens.

After removal of 4 bases from V and 4 bases from J, the junction contained 4 bases not matched to a gene. The germline V gene has CDR1 SGHNT and CDR2 YYREEE (reference sequence). The CDR3 is 13 amino acids. The PCR ran on 60 Vbeta and 13 Jbeta primers. Profiling relied on immunoSEQ multiplex PCR, and the TCRdb table lists in-frame clones only, not all of them. Among roughly 150,000 clones listed, over 8% were seen once. The chain couples TRBV5-4 to TRBJ1-1; TRBD1 agrees at 7 bases. This TCR came from a male donor in good health and CMV-seronegative. The sequenced sample consisted of PBMCs. The CDR3, as DNA: TGTGCCAGCAGCCAAGACAGGGTCACTGAAGCTTTCTTT. Translation: CASSQDRVTEAFF. The complete variable domain, with remaining parts taken from reference TRBV5-4 and TRBJ1-1, reads ETGVTQSPTHLIKTRGQQVTLRCSSQSGHNTVSWYQQALGQGPQFIFQYYREEENGRGNFPPRFSGLQFPNYSSELNVNALELDDSALYLCASSQDRVTEAFFGQGTRLTVV.